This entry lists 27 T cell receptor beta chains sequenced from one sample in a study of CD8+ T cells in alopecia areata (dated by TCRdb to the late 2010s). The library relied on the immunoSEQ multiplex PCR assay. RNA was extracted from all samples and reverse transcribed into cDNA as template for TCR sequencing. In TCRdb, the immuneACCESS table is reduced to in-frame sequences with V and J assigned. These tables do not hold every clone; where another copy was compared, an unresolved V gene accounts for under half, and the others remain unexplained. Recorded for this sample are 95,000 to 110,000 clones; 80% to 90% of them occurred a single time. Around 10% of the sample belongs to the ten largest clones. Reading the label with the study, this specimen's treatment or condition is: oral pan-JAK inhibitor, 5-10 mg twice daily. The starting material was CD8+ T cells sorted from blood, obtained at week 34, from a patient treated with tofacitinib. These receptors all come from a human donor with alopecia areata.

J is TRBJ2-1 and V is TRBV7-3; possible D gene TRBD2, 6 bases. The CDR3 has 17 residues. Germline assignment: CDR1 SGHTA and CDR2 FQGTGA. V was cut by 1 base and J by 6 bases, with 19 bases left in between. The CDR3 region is CASSLIGGISAGNEQFF. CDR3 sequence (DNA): TGTGCCAGCAGCTTAATTGGAGGGATATCTGCCGGCAATGAGCAGTTCTTC.

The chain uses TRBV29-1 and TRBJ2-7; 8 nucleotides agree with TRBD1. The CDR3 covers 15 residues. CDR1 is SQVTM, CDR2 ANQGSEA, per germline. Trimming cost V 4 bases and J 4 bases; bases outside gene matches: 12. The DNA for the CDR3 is TGCAGCGTTGCTACTGACAGGGGACCTCCTTACGAGCAGTACTTC. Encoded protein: CSVATDRGPPYEQYF.

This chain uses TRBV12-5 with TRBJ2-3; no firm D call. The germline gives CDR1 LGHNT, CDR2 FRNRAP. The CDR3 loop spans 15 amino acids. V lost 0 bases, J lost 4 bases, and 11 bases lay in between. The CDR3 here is CASGLVLSISDTQYF. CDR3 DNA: TGTGCTAGTGGTTTGGTACTCAGCATATCAGATACGCAGTATTTT.

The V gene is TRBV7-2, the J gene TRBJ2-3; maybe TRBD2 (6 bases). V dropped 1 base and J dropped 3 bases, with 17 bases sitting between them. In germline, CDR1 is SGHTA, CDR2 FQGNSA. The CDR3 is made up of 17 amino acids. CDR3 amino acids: CASSLGPPGEYTDTQYF. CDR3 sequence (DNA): TGTGCCAGCAGCTTAGGCCCGCCGGGGGAATATACAGATACGCAGTATTTT.

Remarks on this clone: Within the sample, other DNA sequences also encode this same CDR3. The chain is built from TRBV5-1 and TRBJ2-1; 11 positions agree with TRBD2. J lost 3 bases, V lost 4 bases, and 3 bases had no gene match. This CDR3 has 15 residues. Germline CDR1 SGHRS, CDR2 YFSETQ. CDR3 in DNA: TGCGCCAGCAGCCTGGGACTAGCGGACTACAATGAGCAGTTCTTC. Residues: CASSLGLADYNEQFF.

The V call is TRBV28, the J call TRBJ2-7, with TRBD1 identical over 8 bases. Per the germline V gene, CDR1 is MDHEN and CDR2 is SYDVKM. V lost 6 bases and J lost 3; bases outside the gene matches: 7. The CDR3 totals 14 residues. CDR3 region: CASRGTGGVYEQYF. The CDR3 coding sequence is TGTGCCAGCAGGGGGACAGGTGGAGTCTACGAGCAGTACTTC.

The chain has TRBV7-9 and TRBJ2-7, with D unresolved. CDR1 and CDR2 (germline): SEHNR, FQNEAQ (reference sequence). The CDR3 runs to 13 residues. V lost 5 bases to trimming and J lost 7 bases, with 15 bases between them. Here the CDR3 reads CASSPRSTWEQYF. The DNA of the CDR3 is TGTGCCAGCAGCCCTCGTTCGACATGGGAGCAGTACTTC. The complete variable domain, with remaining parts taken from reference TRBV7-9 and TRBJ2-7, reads DTGVSQNPRHKITKRGQNVTFRCDPISEHNRLYWYRQTLGQGPEFLTYFQNEAQLEKSRLLSDRFSAERPKGSFSTLEIQRTEQGDSAMYLCASSPRSTWEQYFGPGTRLTVT.

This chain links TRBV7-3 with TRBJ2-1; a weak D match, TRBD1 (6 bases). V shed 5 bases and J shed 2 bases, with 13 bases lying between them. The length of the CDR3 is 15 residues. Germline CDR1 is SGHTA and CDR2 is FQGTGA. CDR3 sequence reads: CASSPTGSPYNEQFF. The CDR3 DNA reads TGTGCCAGCAGCCCTACAGGGAGCCCCTACAATGAGCAGTTCTTC.

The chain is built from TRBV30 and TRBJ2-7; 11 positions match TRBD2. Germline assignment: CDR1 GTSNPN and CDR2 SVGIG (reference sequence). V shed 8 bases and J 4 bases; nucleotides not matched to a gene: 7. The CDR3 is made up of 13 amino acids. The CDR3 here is CAARLAGRYEQYF. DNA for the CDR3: TGTGCCGCAAGACTAGCGGGAAGGTACGAGCAGTACTTC.

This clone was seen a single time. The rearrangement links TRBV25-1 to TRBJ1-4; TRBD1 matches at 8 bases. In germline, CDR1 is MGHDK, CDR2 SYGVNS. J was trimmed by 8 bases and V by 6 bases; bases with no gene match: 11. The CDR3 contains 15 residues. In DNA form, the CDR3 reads TGTGCCAGCAGGGAGACAGGGGTCCACTTGGAAAAACTGTTTTTT. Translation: CASRETGVHLEKLFF.

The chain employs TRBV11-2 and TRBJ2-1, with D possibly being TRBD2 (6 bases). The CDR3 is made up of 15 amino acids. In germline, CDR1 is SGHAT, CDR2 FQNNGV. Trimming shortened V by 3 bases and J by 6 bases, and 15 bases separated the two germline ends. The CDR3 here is CASSFALAPSNEQFF. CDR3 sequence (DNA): TGTGCCAGCAGCTTCGCTCTAGCGCCCTCCAATGAGCAGTTCTTC.

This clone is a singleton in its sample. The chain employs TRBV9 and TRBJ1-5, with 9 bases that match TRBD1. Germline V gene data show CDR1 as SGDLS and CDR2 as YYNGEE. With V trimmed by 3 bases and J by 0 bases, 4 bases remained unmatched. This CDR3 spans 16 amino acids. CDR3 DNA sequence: TGTGCCAGCAGCGAGGGACAGGGCTATAGCAATCAGCCCCAGCATTTT. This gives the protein CASSEGQGYSNQPQHF.

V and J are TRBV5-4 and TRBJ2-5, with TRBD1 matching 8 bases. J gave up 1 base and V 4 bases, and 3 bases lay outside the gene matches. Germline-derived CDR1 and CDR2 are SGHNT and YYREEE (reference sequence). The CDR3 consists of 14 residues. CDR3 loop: CASSPDRAQETQYF. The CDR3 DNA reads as TGTGCCAGCAGCCCGGACAGGGCCCAAGAGACCCAGTACTTC.

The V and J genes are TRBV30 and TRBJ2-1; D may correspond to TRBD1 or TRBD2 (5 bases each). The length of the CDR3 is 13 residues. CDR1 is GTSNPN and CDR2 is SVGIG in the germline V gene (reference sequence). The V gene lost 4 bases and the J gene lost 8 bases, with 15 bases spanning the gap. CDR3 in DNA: TGTGCCTGGATGGTCGGGGCCCCTGATGAGCAGTTCTTC. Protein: CAWMVGAPDEQFF.

CDR3 protein: CASSLVEAGELFF. The CDR3, as DNA: TGTGCCAGCAGCTTAGTAGAGGCGGGGGAGCTGTTTTTT. V usage is TRBV7-9 and J usage is TRBJ2-2, with D uncertain. The CDR3 consists of 13 residues. Trimming removed 1 base at V and 8 bases at J, with 8 bases between. Germline assignment: CDR1 SEHNR and CDR2 FQNEAQ (reference sequence).

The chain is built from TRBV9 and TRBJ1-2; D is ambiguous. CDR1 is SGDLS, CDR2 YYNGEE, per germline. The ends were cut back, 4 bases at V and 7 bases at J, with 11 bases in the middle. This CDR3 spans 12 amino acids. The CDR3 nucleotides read TGTGCCAGCAGCTTCAGAATGGGTGGCTACACCTTC. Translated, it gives CASSFRMGGYTF.

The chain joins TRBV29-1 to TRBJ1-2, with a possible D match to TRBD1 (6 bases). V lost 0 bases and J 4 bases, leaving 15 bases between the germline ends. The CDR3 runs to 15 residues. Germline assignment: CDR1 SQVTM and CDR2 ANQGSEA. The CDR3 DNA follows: TGCAGCGTTGAAGATGCCGGACAGCCGCCCTATGGCTACACCTTC. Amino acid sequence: CSVEDAGQPPYGYTF.

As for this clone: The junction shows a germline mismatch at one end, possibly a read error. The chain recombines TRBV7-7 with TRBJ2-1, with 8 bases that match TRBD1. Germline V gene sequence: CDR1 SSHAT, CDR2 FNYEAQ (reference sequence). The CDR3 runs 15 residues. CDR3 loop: CASSPSDRETNEQFF. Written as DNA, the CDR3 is TGTGCTAGCAGCCCTTCGGACAGGGAAACCAATGAGCAGTTCTTC.

Here the CDR3 reads CASSLESGHVFSGELFF. The CDR3 bases are TGTGCCAGCAGCTTGGAATCGGGACATGTATTTTCCGGGGAGCTGTTTTTT. The V call is TRBV5-6, the J call TRBJ2-2, with D tentatively TRBD1 (6 bases). Per germline, CDR1 SGHDT and CDR2 YYEEEE. Trimming cost V 0 bases and J 6 bases, with 18 bases left between them. This CDR3 comprises 17 residues.

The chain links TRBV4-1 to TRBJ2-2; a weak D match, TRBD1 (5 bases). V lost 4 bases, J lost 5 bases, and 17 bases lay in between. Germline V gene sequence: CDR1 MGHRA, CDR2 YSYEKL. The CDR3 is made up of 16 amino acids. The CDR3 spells CASSPLGQGNTGELFF. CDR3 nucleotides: TGCGCCAGCAGCCCTCTAGGCCAGGGAAATACCGGGGAGCTGTTTTTT.

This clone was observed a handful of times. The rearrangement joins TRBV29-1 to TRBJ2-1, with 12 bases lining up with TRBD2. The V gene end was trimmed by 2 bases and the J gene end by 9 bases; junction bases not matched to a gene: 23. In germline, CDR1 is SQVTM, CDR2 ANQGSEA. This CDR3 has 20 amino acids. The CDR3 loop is CSVEWLGLAGRLRTIGEQFF. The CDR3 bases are TGCAGCGTTGAATGGCTTGGACTAGCGGGACGCTTACGGACGATCGGTGAGCAGTTCTTC.

The CDR3 loop is CASSPVLWRDLSTDTQYF. In DNA form, the CDR3 reads TGCGCCAGCAGCCCGGTCCTCTGGCGGGACCTTAGCACAGATACGCAGTATTTT. V gene TRBV5-1 combines with J gene TRBJ2-3; TRBD2 might be the D (6 bases). CDR1 is SGHRS, CDR2 YFSETQ, per germline. The CDR3 extends over 18 amino acids. Trimming removed 4 bases at V and 0 bases at J, with 21 bases between.

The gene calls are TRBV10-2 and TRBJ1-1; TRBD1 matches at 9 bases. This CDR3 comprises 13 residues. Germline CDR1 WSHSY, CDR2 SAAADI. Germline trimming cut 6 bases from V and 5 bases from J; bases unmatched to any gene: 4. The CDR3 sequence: CASRGTGWTEAFF. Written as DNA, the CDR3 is TGCGCCAGCAGAGGGACAGGGTGGACTGAAGCTTTCTTT.

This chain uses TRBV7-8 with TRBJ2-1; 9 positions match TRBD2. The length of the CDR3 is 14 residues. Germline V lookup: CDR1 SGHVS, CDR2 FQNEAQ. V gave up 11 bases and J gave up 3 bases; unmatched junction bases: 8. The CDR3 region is CAVGSGSYYNEQFF. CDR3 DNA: TGTGCCGTTGGTAGCGGGAGTTACTACAATGAGCAGTTCTTC.

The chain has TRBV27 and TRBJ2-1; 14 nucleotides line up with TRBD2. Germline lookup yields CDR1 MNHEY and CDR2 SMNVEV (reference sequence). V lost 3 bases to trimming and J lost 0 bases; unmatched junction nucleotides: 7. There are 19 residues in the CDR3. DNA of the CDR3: TGTGCCAGCAGTTTGGGACTAGCGGGAGACCTTAGCTCCTACAATGAGCAGTTCTTC. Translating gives CASSLGLAGDLSSYNEQFF.

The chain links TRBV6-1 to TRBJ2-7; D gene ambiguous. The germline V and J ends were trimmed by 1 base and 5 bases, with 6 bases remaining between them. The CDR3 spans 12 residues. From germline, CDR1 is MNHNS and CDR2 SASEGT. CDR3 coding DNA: TGTGCCAGCAGTGAAGAGACGGACGAGCAGTACTTC. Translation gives CASSEETDEQYF.

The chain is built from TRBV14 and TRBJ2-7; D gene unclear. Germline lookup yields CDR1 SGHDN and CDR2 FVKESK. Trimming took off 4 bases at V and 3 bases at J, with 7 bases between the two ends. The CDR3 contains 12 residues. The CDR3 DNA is TGTGCCAGCAGCCTCCGTCTCTACGAGCAGTACTTC. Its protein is CASSLRLYEQYF.